These 27 T cell receptor beta chains share one sample of origin, sequenced in a study of T cell responses to AZD1222 COVID-19 vaccine. The method was immunoSEQ multiplex PCR; TCRdb's version includes in-frame clones alone and lacks a portion of them. The top ten hold approximately 5.3% of the sample, which has over 65,000 clones, over 85% seen once. The sample was peripheral blood, taken 28 days after the second AZD1222 dose. All receptors derive from an adult who received the AZD1222 COVID-19 vaccine.

CDR3: CASNRGGITDTQYF. For the CDR3, the DNA is TGTGCCAGTAACCGCGGGGGGATCACAGATACGCAGTATTTT. The chain links TRBV19 to TRBJ2-3; 8 positions agree with TRBD2. Germline CDR1 reads LNHDA; CDR2 reads SQIVND (reference sequence). The CDR3 is 14 amino acids. Unmatched junction bases numbered 5, after V lost 7 bases and J lost 2 bases.

This clone was counted a single time. This chain uses TRBV6-1 with TRBJ2-7, with TRBD2 identical over 9 bases. With 0 bases clipped from V and 3 bases from J, the junction kept 3 bases outside the gene matches. CDR3 length: 15 amino acids. Germline V gene sequence: CDR1 MNHNS, CDR2 SASEGT. The CDR3 DNA is TGTGCCAGCAGTGAAGCTGGTAGCGGGGGCTACGAGCAGTACTTC. Translation: CASSEAGSGGYEQYF.

In the case of this clone: Germline and junction disagree at one end, which may indicate a read error. J is TRBJ1-2 and V is TRBV2; D is possibly TRBD1 (5 bases). The CDR3 is made up of 10 amino acids. The germline CDR1 and CDR2 sequences are SNHLY and FYNNEI. This CDR3 is CASSVGHSYF. CDR3 nucleotide sequence: TGTGCCAGCAGTGTCGGACACTCCTACTTC. Full variable domain (remainder filled in from reference TRBV2 and TRBJ1-2): EPEVTQTPSHQVTQMGQEVILRCVPISNHLYFYWYRQILGQKVEFLVSFYNNEISEKSEIFDDQFSVERPDGSNFTLKIRSTKLEDSAMYFCASSVGHSYFGSGTRLTVV.

This chain links TRBV5-1 with TRBJ2-1; 10 bases are a match to TRBD2. The CDR3 has 16 amino acids. Trimming at V came to 0 bases and at J to 5 bases, leaving 5 bases not matched to a gene. Germline lookup yields CDR1 SGHRS and CDR2 YFSETQ. CDR3 DNA: TGCGCCAGCAGCTTGGCGCTAGCGGGGGTTAACAATGAGCAGTTCTTC. Residues: CASSLALAGVNNEQFF. The full variable domain, rest sourced from reference TRBV5-1 and TRBJ2-1, is KAGVTQTPRYLIKTRGQQVTLSCSPISGHRSVSWYQQTPGQGLQFLFEYFSETQRNKGNFPGRFSGRQFSNSRSEMNVSTLELGDSALYLCASSLALAGVNNEQFFGPGTRLTVL.

The genes are TRBV11-1 and TRBJ1-1, with D uncertain. The CDR3 covers 13 residues. Germline V gene sequence: CDR1 SGHAT, CDR2 FQDESV (reference sequence). Trimming took 5 bases from V and 6 from J, leaving 13 bases between them. The CDR3 DNA reads TGTGCCAGCAGCCCCGCGGGGTTCCCTGAAGCTTTCTTT. Encoded protein: CASSPAGFPEAFF.

The chain is built from TRBV10-3 and TRBJ1-5; maybe TRBD1 (5 bases). The germline CDR1 and CDR2 sequences are ENHRY and SYGVKD. Deletions cut 7 bases from V and 1 base from J, with 14 bases between. This CDR3 has 15 residues. CDR3 nucleotides: TGTGCCATCAAGGGGTCGGGCAGCAGCAATCAGCCCCAGCATTTT. The encoded protein is CAIKGSGSSNQPQHF.

The genes are TRBV24-1 and TRBJ2-7; 8 positions match TRBD1. This CDR3 is built from 15 residues. J lost 2 bases, V lost 3 bases, and 5 bases had no gene match. Germline CDR1 reads KGHDR; CDR2 reads SFDVKD. DNA for the CDR3: TGTGCCACCAGTGATACGACAGGGGATCCCTACGAGCAGTACTTC. Amino acid sequence: CATSDTTGDPYEQYF.

The chain couples TRBV5-1 to TRBJ2-2; the match to TRBD1 covers 9 bases. Trimming took 0 bases from V and 3 from J; bases not matched to a gene: 6. This CDR3 comprises 17 residues. The V gene's germline CDR1 is SGHRS and CDR2 YFSETQ. The CDR3 is CASSLAGRTGDTGELFF. In nucleotides, the CDR3 is TGCGCCAGCAGCTTGGCGGGCAGGACAGGGGACACCGGGGAGCTGTTTTTT.

The J gene is TRBJ2-7, the V gene TRBV7-9, with a tentative D call TRBD1 (6 bases). CDR3 size: 15 residues. Germline V gene data show CDR1 as SEHNR and CDR2 as FQNEAQ (reference sequence). The V gene lost 1 base and the J gene lost 4 bases, with 14 bases spanning the gap. The CDR3 region has the DNA TGTGCCAGCAGCTTAGGACCGGACAGTTTTTACGAGCAGTACGTC. Translating gives CASSLGPDSFYEQYV.

V and J are TRBV25-1 and TRBJ1-5; D not certain. V was clipped by 8 bases and J by 0 bases, with 5 bases between them. The CDR3 runs 12 residues. From germline, CDR1 is MGHDK and CDR2 SYGVNS. The CDR3 DNA sequence: TGTGCCAGCCAAAGTAGCAATCAGCCCCAGCATTTT. Protein: CASQSSNQPQHF.

The chain has TRBV6-1 and TRBJ2-7; 10 bases match TRBD2. The CDR3 covers 15 residues. The J segment lost 2 bases and the V segment lost 3 bases, leaving 4 bases of the junction unmatched. The germline V gene encodes CDR1 MNHNS and CDR2 SASEGT. The chain's CDR3 is CASSDPSGGAYEQYV. In nucleotides, the CDR3 is TGTGCCAGCAGTGATCCCAGCGGGGGGGCCTACGAGCAGTACGTC.

The CDR3: CASSYSGDRGNQPQHF. CDR3 in DNA: TGTGCCAGCAGTTACTCGGGAGACAGGGGCAATCAGCCCCAGCATTTT. The J gene is TRBJ1-5, the V gene TRBV6-5, with 7 nucleotides matching TRBD1. The V gene end was trimmed by 0 bases and the J gene end by 2 bases; junction bases not matched to a gene: 4. Germline V CDR1 and CDR2: MNHEY, SVGAGI. This CDR3 has 16 residues.

The V and J genes are TRBV9 and TRBJ2-3; no clear D. Germline V gene data show CDR1 as SGDLS and CDR2 as YYNGEE. The CDR3 runs to 14 residues. The V end was cut by 2 bases, the J end by 5 bases, with 12 bases between. This CDR3 reads CASSVMVAGDTQYF. CDR3 nucleotides: TGTGCCAGCAGCGTGATGGTAGCCGGAGATACGCAGTATTTT. Looking up the rest from reference TRBV9 and TRBJ2-3 gives the full variable domain: DSGVTQTPKHLITATGQRVTLRCSPRSGDLSVYWYQQSLDQGLQFLIQYYNGEERAKGNILERFSAQQFPDLHSELNLSSLELGDSALYFCASSVMVAGDTQYFGPGTRLTVL.

The chain couples TRBV2 to TRBJ2-7; 16 positions match TRBD2. V was pared by 4 bases and J by 6 bases, with 12 bases of the junction left unmatched. The CDR3 totals 18 residues. Germline V gene data show CDR1 as SNHLY and CDR2 as FYNNEI. CDR3 nucleotide sequence: TGTGCCAGCAGTGGACAGGGACTAGCGGGGGGGCACCGGGGCGAGCAGTACGTC. This codes for CASSGQGLAGGHRGEQYV.

The genes are TRBV19 and TRBJ2-5, with 8 bases identical to TRBD1. The CDR3 is 16 residues long. Germline values: CDR1 LNHDA, CDR2 SQIVND (reference sequence). V lost 6 bases and J lost 2; bases outside the gene matches: 11. In DNA, the CDR3 is TGTGCCAGTAGCTTGGCAGGGGGCGGTCGGCAAGAGACCCAGTACTTC. This codes for CASSLAGGGRQETQYF.

V is TRBV30 and J is TRBJ2-1; 13 nucleotides agree with TRBD2. This CDR3 contains 14 residues. The V segment lost 2 bases and the J segment 10 bases; nucleotides outside the gene matches: 5. Germline CDR1 and CDR2: GTSNPN and SVGIG (reference sequence). CDR3 residues: CAWSRETSGGEQFF. DNA for the CDR3: TGTGCCTGGAGTCGGGAGACTAGCGGGGGGGAGCAGTTCTTC.

The rearrangement links TRBV5-1 to TRBJ1-6; D might be TRBD1 (5 bases). Germline lookup yields CDR1 SGHRS and CDR2 YFSETQ. CDR3 length equals 16 residues. The V end lost 3 bases, the J end lost 5 bases, and 15 bases lay between the germline ends. CDR3: CASSWTTGGDNSPLHF. CDR3 in DNA: TGCGCCAGCAGCTGGACCACTGGGGGTGATAATTCACCCCTCCACTTT.

The V and J genes are TRBV7-9 and TRBJ1-3; 7 nucleotides line up with TRBD1. The germline V gene has CDR1 SEHNR and CDR2 FQNEAQ (reference sequence). The CDR3 length is 16 residues. J gave up 4 bases and V 4 bases, and 10 bases lay outside the gene matches. CDR3 nucleotides: TGTGCCAGCAGCTCCTACAGGGGTCCCCTCGGAAACACCATATATTTT. Amino acid sequence: CASSSYRGPLGNTIYF.

CDR3 amino acids: CASSLTSGAQETQYF. CDR3 sequence (DNA): TGTGCCAGCAGTTTGACTAGCGGGGCTCAAGAGACCCAGTACTTC. The chain has TRBV27 and TRBJ2-5; 11 bases are a match to TRBD2. Germline assignment: CDR1 MNHEY and CDR2 SMNVEV (reference sequence). The CDR3 is 15 residues long. J was trimmed by 2 bases and V by 3 bases; bases with no gene match: 2.

This sequence joins TRBV5-8 and TRBJ2-7; 12 bases match TRBD1. The CDR3 loop spans 15 amino acids. Looked up from germline, CDR1 is SGHTS and CDR2 is YDEGEE. Unmatched junction bases numbered 7, after V lost 4 bases and J lost 5 bases. CDR3 loop: CASSPGTGGSDEQYF. In nucleotides, the CDR3 is TGTGCCAGCAGCCCCGGGACAGGGGGCAGCGACGAGCAGTACTTC.

This sequence joins TRBV6-5 and TRBJ1-2, with 8 bases lining up with TRBD1. The ends lost 5 bases at V and 7 bases at J; junction bases unmatched: 12. The CDR3 is 15 residues long. CDR1 and CDR2 from the germline V gene are MNHEY and SVGAGI. The CDR3 loop reads CASSKTGVGVGGYTF. The DNA for the CDR3 is TGTGCCAGCAGTAAGACAGGGGTGGGGGTAGGTGGCTACACCTTC.

The chain combines TRBV9 with TRBJ2-5, with a weak D call TRBD1 (6 bases). CDR1 SGDLS and CDR2 YYNGEE come from the germline V gene. V was pared by 0 bases and J by 5 bases, with 14 bases between. The CDR3 totals 15 residues. The CDR3 spells CASSVVAGDGETQYF. In nucleotides, the CDR3 is TGTGCCAGCAGCGTAGTGGCAGGGGATGGGGAGACCCAGTACTTC.

The J gene is TRBJ2-7, the V gene TRBV5-6, with TRBD2 identical over 7 bases. With 3 bases clipped from V and 6 bases from J, the junction kept 0 bases outside the gene matches. CDR3 length: 11 residues. CDR1 SGHDT and CDR2 YYEEEE come from the germline V gene. The CDR3 spells CASSWGGEQYF. CDR3 bases: TGTGCCAGCAGCTGGGGGGGCGAGCAGTACTTC.

The chain has TRBV5-6 and TRBJ2-7; tentative D call: TRBD2 (5 bases). CDR1 is SGHDT and CDR2 is YYEEEE in the germline V gene. This CDR3 region has 13 residues. The V end was cut by 4 bases, the J end by 5 bases, with 13 bases between. The DNA of the CDR3 is TGTGCCAGCAGCCGGTCGACGGGGAACGAGCAGTACGTC. It yields the protein CASSRSTGNEQYV.

This chain connects TRBV19 to TRBJ2-1; D is undetermined. The CDR3 has 13 amino acids. V lost 3 bases, J lost 8 bases, and 11 bases lay in between. Germline CDR1 and CDR2: LNHDA and SQIVND (reference sequence). CDR3 residues: CASSISFPHEQFF. The CDR3 nucleotides are TGTGCCAGTAGTATCTCATTCCCCCATGAGCAGTTCTTC.

This clone was seen only once. For the CDR3, the DNA is TGTGCCAGCAGCGTAGATGGGGCTGGGCAGCCCCAGCATTTT. This gives the protein CASSVDGAGQPQHF. The chain uses TRBV9 and TRBJ1-5; D may be TRBD1 (5 bases). The CDR3 is 14 residues long. Germline CDR1 and CDR2: SGDLS and YYNGEE. V shed 0 bases and J shed 7 bases, with 11 bases lying between them.

The chain has TRBV13 and TRBJ2-1, with 9 positions matching TRBD1. The CDR3 loop spans 16 amino acids. The V gene end was trimmed by 5 bases and the J gene end by 5 bases; junction bases not matched to a gene: 10. Germline V gives CDR1 PRHDT, CDR2 FYEKMQ (reference sequence). The CDR3 DNA sequence: TGTGCCAGCAGCCTTACGGACAGGGGTACCAACAATGAGCAGTTCTTC. It yields the protein CASSLTDRGTNNEQFF.